The clone carrying this T cell receptor (beta chain) came up a few times. Its antigen is unidentified. The data are from a study of spatial heterogeneity in lung cancer. Time point defined: sample taken at primary tumor resection. A total of more than 65 untreated early-stage non-small cell lung cancer patients served as donors. Each molecule of TCR cDNA was tagged with one unique molecular identifier. TCRdb re-analysed the 5' RACE reads in MiXCR, keeping a single row per CDR3 protein. Of some 44,000 distinct CDR3 sequences detected, roughly 13% appear once; the ten largest clones hold 50% to 65%. Regarding the study as a whole: Blood contained ubiquitous expanded tumor TCRs more at resection than at follow-up.

Material: PBMCs, obtained at surgery. The source is a male donor with early-stage non-small cell lung cancer.

CDR3 nucleotides: TGTGCCAGCTCACCAACGAGGAACTCTGGAAACACCATATATTTT. This encodes CASSPTRNSGNTIYF. J is TRBJ1-3 and V is TRBV18; D is ambiguous. This CDR3 has 15 amino acids. Looked up from germline, CDR1 is KGHSH and CDR2 is LQKENI. Trimming cost V 2 bases and J 0 bases, with 8 bases left between them.